Each of the 8 T cell receptor beta chains below was sequenced from the same sample in a study of T cells after somatic rescue of genetic block. Produced via immunoSEQ multiplex PCR; TCRdb's table is partial and in-frame only. The repertoire holds approximately 70,000 clones, with around 90% as singletons. Input material: peripheral blood mononuclear cells (PBMCs). The receptors shown here come from a man younger than 45.

This rearrangement joins TRBV6-5 to TRBJ2-4; possible D gene TRBD1, 5 bases. CDR1 is MNHEY and CDR2 is SVGAGI in the germline V gene. Trimming removed 6 bases at V and 1 base at J, with 10 bases between. This CDR3 is 14 amino acids long. CDR3 nucleotide sequence: TGTGCCAGCAGGCCACACAGGGCCAAAAACATTCAGTACTTC. Protein product: CASRPHRAKNIQYF.

This sequence joins TRBV6-1 and TRBJ1-5, with a weak D call TRBD1 (5 bases). There are 14 residues in the CDR3. The V gene's germline CDR1 is MNHNS and CDR2 SASEGT. Trimming cost V 5 bases and J 3 bases, with 11 bases left between them. The CDR3 region has the DNA TGTGCCAGCAGTCGCGGGGCCGACAATCAGCCCCAGCATTTT. This encodes CASSRGADNQPQHF.

This clone was picked up one time. The chain is built from TRBV6-5 and TRBJ1-6; 7 positions agree with TRBD1. The junction had 4 bases not matched to a gene; V was cut back by 0 bases and J by 8 bases. The CDR3 extends over 15 amino acids. CDR1 is MNHEY, CDR2 SVGAGI, per germline. This CDR3 reads CASSYSQGGYSPLHF. CDR3 nucleotide sequence: TGTGCCAGCAGTTACTCGCAGGGGGGCTATTCACCCCTCCACTTT.

V usage is TRBV29-1 and J usage is TRBJ1-2; D not certain. Germline lookup yields CDR1 SQVTM and CDR2 ANQGSEA. The length of the CDR3 is 11 residues. The V gene lost 7 bases and the J gene lost 0 bases, with 6 bases spanning the gap. CDR3 nucleotide sequence: TGCAGCGCCACAGCTAACTATGGCTACACCTTC. This translates into CSATANYGYTF.

The chain couples TRBV6-1 to TRBJ2-7; tentatively, D is TRBD1 or TRBD2 (5 bases each). The CDR3 runs 13 residues. Trimming stripped 6 bases from V and 4 bases from J, with 13 bases between. Looked up from germline, CDR1 is MNHNS and CDR2 is SASEGT. CDR3 coding DNA: TGTGCCAGCAGCCGGGACCGACAGTACGAGCAGTACTTC. It translates to CASSRDRQYEQYF.

V usage is TRBV12-5 and J usage is TRBJ2-7; a possible D gene is TRBD2 (5 bases). The CDR3 is made up of 16 amino acids. Germline-derived CDR1 and CDR2 are LGHNT and FRNRAP. Trimming left V 4 bases short and J 3 bases short, with 19 bases between. The CDR3 DNA reads as TGTGCTAGTGGTTCGAGGTCGTCGGGAATAAGCTACGAGCAGTACTTC. Its protein is CASGSRSSGISYEQYF.

This chain uses TRBV7-6 with TRBJ2-2; 7 bases are a match to TRBD1. CDR3 size: 16 residues. Germline CDR1 is SGHVS and CDR2 is FNYEAQ. The ends lost 5 bases at V and 2 bases at J; junction bases unmatched: 8. Written as DNA, the CDR3 is TGTGCCAGCAGCCTCTGGGACAGAATTAACACCGGGGAGCTGTTTTTT. Protein sequence: CASSLWDRINTGELFF.

The V call is TRBV18, the J call TRBJ2-1; 9 nucleotides align to TRBD2. The CDR3 sequence is 17 residues long. CDR1 is KGHSH, CDR2 LQKENI, per germline. Germline trimming cut 0 bases from V and 6 bases from J; bases unmatched to any gene: 9. CDR3: CASSPPSSGRPGNEQFF. The CDR3 nucleotides read TGTGCCAGCTCACCACCGAGTAGCGGGAGACCCGGCAATGAGCAGTTCTTC.